This record looks at one T cell receptor beta chain sequence and its context. Its antigen is undetermined. The CDR3 covers 17 residues. This sample was taken from a study of post-analysis software for immune sequencing data. Study-level points and caveats: The five TRBV segments detected at higher frequency in patients than in controls included TRBV5-6, TRBV5-1 and TRBV20-1.

Every TCR beta cDNA library bore unique molecular identifiers. Using its own MiXCR run on the PCR reads, TCRdb lists one record per CDR3 protein. The table records approximately 180,000 distinct CDR3 sequences, about 32% of them present only once. The chain links TRBV21-1 to TRBJ1-5. TRBV21-1 represents a pseudogene. The specimen sequenced was blood. The clonotype originates from a girl under 18 with multiple sclerosis. CDR3 bases: TGTGCCAGCAGCAATGCAGAGACTAAGGGGACCAATCAGCCCCAGCATTTT. This sequence encodes CASSNAETKGTNQPQHF.